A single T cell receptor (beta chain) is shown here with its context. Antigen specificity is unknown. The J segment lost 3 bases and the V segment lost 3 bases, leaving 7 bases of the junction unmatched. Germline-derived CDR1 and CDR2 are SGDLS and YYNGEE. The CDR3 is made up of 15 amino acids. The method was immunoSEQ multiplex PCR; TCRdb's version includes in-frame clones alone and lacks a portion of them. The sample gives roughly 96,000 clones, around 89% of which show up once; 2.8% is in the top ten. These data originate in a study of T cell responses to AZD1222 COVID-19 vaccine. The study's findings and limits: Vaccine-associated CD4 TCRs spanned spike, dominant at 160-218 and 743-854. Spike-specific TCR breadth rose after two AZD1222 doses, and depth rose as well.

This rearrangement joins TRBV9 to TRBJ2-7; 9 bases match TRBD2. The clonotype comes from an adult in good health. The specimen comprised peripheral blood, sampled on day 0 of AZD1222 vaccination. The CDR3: CASSGLAGSFYEQYF. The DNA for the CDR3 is TGTGCCAGCAGCGGCCTAGCGGGGAGCTTCTACGAGCAGTACTTC.